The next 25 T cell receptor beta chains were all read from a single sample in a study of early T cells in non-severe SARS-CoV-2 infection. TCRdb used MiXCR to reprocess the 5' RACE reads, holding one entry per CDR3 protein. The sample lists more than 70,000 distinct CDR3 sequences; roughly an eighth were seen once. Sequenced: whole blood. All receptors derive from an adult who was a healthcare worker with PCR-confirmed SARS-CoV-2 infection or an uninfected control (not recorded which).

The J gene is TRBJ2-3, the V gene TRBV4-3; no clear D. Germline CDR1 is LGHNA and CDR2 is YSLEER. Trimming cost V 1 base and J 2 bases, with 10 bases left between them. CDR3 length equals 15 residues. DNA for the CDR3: TGCGCCAGCAGCCAAGGCCCCCACTTCACAGATACGCAGTATTTT. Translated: CASSQGPHFTDTQYF.

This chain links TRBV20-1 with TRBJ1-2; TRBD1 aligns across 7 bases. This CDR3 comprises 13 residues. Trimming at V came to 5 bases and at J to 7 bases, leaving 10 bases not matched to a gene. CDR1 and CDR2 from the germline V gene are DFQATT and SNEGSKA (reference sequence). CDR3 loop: CSAPDREAGGYTF. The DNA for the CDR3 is TGCAGTGCTCCCGACAGGGAGGCTGGTGGCTACACCTTC.

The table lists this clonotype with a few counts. CDR3 sequence (DNA): TGTGCCAGCAGCTTAGCTAACCGCCAGGGGACCGGGGAGCTGTTTTTT. Translated, it gives CASSLANRQGTGELFF. This chain links TRBV11-2 with TRBJ2-2; maybe TRBD1 (6 bases). Per germline, CDR1 SGHAT and CDR2 FQNNGV. The CDR3 is 16 amino acids. Trimming left V 1 base short and J 5 bases short, with 14 bases between.

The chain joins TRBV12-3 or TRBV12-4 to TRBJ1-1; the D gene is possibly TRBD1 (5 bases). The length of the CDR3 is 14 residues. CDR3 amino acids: CATSDPGLMTEAFF. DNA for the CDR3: TGTGCGACTTCCGACCCAGGGTTGATGACTGAAGCTTTCTTT.

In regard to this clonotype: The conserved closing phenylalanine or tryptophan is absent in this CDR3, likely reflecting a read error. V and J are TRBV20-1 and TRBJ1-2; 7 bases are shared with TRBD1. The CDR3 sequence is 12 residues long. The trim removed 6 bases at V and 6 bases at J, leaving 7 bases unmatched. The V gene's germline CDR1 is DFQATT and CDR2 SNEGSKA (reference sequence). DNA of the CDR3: TGCAGTGCCGCACAGGGGCAAGATGGCTACACCTCC. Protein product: CSAAQGQDGYTS.

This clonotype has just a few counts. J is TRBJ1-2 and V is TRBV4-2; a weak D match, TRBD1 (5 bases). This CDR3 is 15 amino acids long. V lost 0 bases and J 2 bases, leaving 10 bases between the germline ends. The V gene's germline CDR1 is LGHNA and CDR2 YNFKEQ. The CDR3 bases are TGTGCCAGCAGCCAAGAAGTAGAGGGGAACTATGGCTACACCTTC. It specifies CASSQEVEGNYGYTF.

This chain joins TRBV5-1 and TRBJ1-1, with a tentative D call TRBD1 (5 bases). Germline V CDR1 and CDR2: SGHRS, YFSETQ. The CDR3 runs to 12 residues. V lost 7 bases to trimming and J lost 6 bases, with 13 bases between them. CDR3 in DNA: TGCGCCAGCGCGTCGGGGCGTCCTGAAGCTTTCTTT. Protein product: CASASGRPEAFF.

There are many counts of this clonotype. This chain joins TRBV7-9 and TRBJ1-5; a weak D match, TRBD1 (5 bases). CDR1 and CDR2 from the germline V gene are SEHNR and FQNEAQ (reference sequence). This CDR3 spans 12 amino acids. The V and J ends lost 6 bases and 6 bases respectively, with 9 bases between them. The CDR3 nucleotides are TGTGCCAGCAGTACGGGGGTTCAGCCCCAGCATTTT. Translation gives CASSTGVQPQHF.

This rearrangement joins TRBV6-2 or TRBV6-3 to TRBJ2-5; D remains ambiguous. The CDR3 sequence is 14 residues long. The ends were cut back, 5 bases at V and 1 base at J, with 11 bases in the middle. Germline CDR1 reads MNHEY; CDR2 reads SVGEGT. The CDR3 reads CASSASQGQETQYF. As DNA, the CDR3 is TGTGCCAGCAGTGCCTCTCAAGGCCAAGAGACCCAGTACTTC.

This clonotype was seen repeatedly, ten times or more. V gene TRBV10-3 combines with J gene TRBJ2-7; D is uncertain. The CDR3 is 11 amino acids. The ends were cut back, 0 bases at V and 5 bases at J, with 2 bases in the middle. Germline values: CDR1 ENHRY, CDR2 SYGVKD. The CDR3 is CAISESDEQYF. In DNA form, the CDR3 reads TGTGCCATCAGTGAGTCTGACGAGCAGTACTTC.

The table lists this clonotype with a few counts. CDR3 coding DNA: TGTGCCACCCGGACAGCTAGCACAGATACGCAGTATTTT. Translation gives CATRTASTDTQYF. This chain links TRBV6-6 with TRBJ2-3; possible D gene TRBD1, 6 bases. The CDR3 consists of 13 residues. Germline V gene lookup returns CDR1 MNHNY and CDR2 SVGAGI (reference sequence). V lost 10 bases and J lost 0, with 11 bases in between.

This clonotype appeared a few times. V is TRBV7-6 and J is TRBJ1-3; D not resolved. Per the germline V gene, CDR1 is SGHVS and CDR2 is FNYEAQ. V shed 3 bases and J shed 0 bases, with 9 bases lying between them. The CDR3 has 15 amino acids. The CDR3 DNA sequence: TGTGCCAGCAGCTTGAACAGCCTCTCTGGAAACACCATATATTTT. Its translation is CASSLNSLSGNTIYF.

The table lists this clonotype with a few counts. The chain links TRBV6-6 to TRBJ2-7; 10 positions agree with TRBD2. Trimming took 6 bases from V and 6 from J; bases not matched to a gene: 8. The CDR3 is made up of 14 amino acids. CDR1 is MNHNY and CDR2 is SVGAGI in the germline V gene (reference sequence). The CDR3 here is CASRSTSGAGEQYF. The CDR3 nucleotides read TGTGCCAGCAGATCCACTAGCGGGGCGGGCGAGCAGTACTTC.

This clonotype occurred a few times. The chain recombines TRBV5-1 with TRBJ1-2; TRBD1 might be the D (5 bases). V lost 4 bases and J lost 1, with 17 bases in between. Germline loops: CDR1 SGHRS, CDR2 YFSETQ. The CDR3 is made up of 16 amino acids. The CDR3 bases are TGCGCCAGCAGCCGCGAGGGGACGGATTTTAACTATGGCTACACCTTC. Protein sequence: CASSREGTDFNYGYTF.

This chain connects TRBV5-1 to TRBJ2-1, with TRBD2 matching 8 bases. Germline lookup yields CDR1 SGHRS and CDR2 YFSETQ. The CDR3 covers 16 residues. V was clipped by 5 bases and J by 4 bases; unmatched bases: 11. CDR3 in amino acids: CASRPRGAGEYNEQFF. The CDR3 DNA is TGCGCCAGCAGGCCCCGCGGAGCGGGAGAGTACAATGAGCAGTTCTTC.

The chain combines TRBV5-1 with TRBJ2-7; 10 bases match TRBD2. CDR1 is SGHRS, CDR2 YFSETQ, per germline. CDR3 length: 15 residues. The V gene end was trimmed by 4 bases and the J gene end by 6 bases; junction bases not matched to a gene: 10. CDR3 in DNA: TGCGCCAGCAGCCCCTTGTCGCTAGCGGGAGCCGAGCAGTACTTC. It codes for CASSPLSLAGAEQYF.

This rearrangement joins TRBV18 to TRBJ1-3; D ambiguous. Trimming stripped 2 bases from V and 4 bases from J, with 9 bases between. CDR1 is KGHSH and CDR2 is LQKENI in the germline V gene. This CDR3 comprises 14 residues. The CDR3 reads CASSPASSGNTIYF. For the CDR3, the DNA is TGTGCCAGCTCACCAGCTTCCTCCGGAAACACCATATATTTT.

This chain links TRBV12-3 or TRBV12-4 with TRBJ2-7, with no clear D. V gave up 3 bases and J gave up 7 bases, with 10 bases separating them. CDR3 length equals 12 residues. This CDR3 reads CASSFGLGEQYF. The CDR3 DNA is TGTGCCAGCAGTTTCGGCCTGGGGGAGCAGTACTTC.

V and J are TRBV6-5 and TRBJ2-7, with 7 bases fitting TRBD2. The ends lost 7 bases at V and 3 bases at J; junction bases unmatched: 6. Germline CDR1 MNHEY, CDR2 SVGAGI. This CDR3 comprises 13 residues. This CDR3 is CASTGGLNYEQYF. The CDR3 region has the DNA TGTGCCAGCACCGGGGGACTAAACTACGAGCAGTACTTC.

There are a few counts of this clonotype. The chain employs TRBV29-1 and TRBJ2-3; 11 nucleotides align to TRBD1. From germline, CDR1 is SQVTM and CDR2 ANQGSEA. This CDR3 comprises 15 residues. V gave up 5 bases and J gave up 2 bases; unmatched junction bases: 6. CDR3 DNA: TGCAGCGTTTCTCCGGGACAGGGGGTCACAGATACGCAGTATTTT. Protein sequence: CSVSPGQGVTDTQYF.

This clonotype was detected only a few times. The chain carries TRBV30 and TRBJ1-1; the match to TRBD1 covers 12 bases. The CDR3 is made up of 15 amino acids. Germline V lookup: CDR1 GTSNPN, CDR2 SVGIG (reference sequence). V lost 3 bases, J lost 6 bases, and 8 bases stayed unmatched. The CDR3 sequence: CAWSSGQGANAEAFF. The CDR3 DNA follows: TGTGCCTGGAGCTCGGGACAGGGGGCAAACGCTGAAGCTTTCTTT.

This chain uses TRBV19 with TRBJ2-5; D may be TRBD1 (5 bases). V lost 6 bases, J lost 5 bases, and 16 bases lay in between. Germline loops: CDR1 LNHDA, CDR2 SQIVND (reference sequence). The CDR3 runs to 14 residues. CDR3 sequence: CASSQGSYAETQYF. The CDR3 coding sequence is TGTGCCAGTAGCCAGGGAAGTTATGCGGAGACCCAGTACTTC.

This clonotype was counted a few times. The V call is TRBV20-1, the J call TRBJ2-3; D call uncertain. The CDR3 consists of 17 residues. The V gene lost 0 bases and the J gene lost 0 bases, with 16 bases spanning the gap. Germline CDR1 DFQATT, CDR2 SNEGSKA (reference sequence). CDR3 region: CSARDKRVGSSTDTQYF. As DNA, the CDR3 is TGCAGTGCTAGAGATAAACGCGTCGGAAGTAGCACAGATACGCAGTATTTT.

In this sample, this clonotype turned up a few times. CDR3: CSARPGLASDTQYF. The CDR3 DNA sequence: TGCAGCGCTCGCCCGGGACTCGCTTCAGATACGCAGTATTTT. The rearrangement uses TRBV29-1 and TRBJ2-3, with D tentatively TRBD2 (6 bases). CDR1 is SQVTM, CDR2 ANQGSEA, per germline. V was clipped by 7 bases and J by 4 bases, with 18 bases between them. CDR3 length: 14 residues.

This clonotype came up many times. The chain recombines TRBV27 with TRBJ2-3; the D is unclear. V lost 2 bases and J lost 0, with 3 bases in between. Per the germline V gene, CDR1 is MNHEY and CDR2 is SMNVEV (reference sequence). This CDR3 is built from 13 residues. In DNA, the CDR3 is TGTGCCAGCAGTTTAGCTAGCACAGATACGCAGTATTTT. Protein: CASSLASTDTQYF.